This T cell receptor beta chain was sequenced during a study of shared clonotypes between healthy human individuals. Study summary: There were three CD4 naive, three CD4 memory, two CD8 naive and one CD8 memory plates per donor.

Profiled with immunoSEQ multiplex PCR; TCRdb holds only in-frame clones, not every one. Among about 990,000 clones listed, approximately 78% were seen once. A split of CD4+ cells into CD45RA+ naive and CD45RA-negative memory subsets was performed. This CDR3 has 15 amino acids. Unmatched junction bases numbered 3, after V lost 1 base and J lost 2 bases. Germline CDR1 and CDR2: KGHSH and LQKENI. Overall study results and limits: Owing to a small donor count, the genetic and exposure-history diversity represented was limited.

A remark on this clone: Its antigen remains unknown.

The sample comprised memory CD4+ T cells from PBMCs. The subset was: CD45RA-negative fraction. The chain links TRBV18 to TRBJ2-3; 7 bases agree with TRBD1. This sequence was found in a man younger than 30 in good health. Some clones in this sample may be carry-over from other donors' samples. The CDR3 sequence is CASSPQGATTDTQYF. The CDR3 nucleotides read TGTGCCAGCTCACCACAGGGGGCGACCACAGATACGCAGTATTTT.